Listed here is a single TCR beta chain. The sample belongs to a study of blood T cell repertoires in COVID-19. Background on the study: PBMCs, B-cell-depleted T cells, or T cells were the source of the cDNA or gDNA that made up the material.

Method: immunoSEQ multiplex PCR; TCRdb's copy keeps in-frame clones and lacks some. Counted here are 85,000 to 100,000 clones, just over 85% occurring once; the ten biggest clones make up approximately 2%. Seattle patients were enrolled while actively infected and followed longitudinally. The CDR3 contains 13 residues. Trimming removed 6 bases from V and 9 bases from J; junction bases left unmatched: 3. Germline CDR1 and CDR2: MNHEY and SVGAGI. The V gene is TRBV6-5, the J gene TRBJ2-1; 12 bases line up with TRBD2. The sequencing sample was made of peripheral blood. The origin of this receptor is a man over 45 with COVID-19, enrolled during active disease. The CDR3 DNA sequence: TGTGCCAGCAGGACACTAGCGGGGGGTGAGCAGTTCTTC. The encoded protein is CASRTLAGGEQFF.